Listed below are T cell receptor beta chains from one sample, sequenced in a study of cytomegalovirus exposure and HLA in healthy donors. Produced via immunoSEQ multiplex PCR; TCRdb's table is partial and in-frame only. The data contain some 140,000 clones, roughly 77% of them singletons. Sequenced sample: PBMCs. All receptors derive from a man aged 30-40 years in good health and CMV-seropositive. The CDR3 runs from the conserved cysteine through the conserved F or W. The D gene is left open where the match is weak. Size tells how often a clone was seen (once, few, many) or the class of an expanded clone, and some rows leave it out.

cdr3_nt cdr3_aa d_call j_call v_call clone_size
TGCGCCAGCAGCAACACAGAGAACTATGGCTACACCTTC CASSNTENYGYTF NA TRBJ1-2 TRBV5-1 NA
TGCGCCAGCAGCCAAGTCACTGGACAGGGCCTCATGAACACTGAAGCTTTCTTT CASSQVTGQGLMNTEAFF TRBD1 TRBJ1-1 TRBV4-1 once
TGTGCCAGTAGTATAGGAAGTGGGACAGGGCAAGAGACCCAGTACTTC CASSIGSGTGQETQYF TRBD1 TRBJ2-5 TRBV19 NA
TGCGCCAGCAGCTTGGATGGGATAAGACAGTTTACCTACGAGCAGTACTTC CASSLDGIRQFTYEQYF NA TRBJ2-7 TRBV5-1 NA
TGTGCCAACTCCCAAAGGGGTCCTGAAGCTTTCTTT CANSQRGPEAFF NA TRBJ1-1 TRBV21-1 NA
TGTGCCAGCAGAAAAAGACTAGTAAACCCCGAGCAGTACTTC CASRKRLVNPEQYF NA TRBJ2-7 TRBV2 NA
TGTGCTAGCAGCTCCGGGACTAGGAGTGAGCAGTACTTC CASSSGTRSEQYF TRBD2 TRBJ2-7 TRBV7-7 few
TGTGCCAGCAGTCGGACTGAAAACTATGGCTACACCTTC CASSRTENYGYTF NA TRBJ1-2 TRBV27 NA
TGTGCCAGCAGCGACGGGACTAGGACGCGGGAGCAGTACTTC CASSDGTRTREQYF TRBD2 TRBJ2-7 TRBV7-9 NA
TGTGCCAGTAGTCAGGTGCAGGAAAAACTGTTTTTT CASSQVQEKLFF NA TRBJ1-4 TRBV19 NA